This T cell receptor beta chain was identified during a study of early T cells in non-severe SARS-CoV-2 infection. Study-wide background: It was bulk RNA from unsorted whole blood that was sequenced, and the chains were unpaired.

This clonotype was detected many times. Its antigen is undetermined. V shed 6 bases and J 2 bases; nucleotides not matched to a gene: 5. The CDR3 totals 13 residues. Germline V gene lookup returns CDR1 SQVTM and CDR2 ANQGSEA. Findings of the study overall: Missing private and CD4 specificities, VDJdb matching favored anti-spike CD8 responses.

Separate cDNA molecules each had unique molecular identifiers attached to them. Each CDR3 protein gets one entry after TCRdb re-called the 5' RACE reads with MiXCR. The profile shows more than 65,000 distinct CDR3 sequences, more than 14% of them singletons. The chain is built from TRBV29-1 and TRBJ2-5; 8 positions match TRBD1. The receptor's source is an adult who was a healthcare worker with PCR-confirmed SARS-CoV-2 infection or an uninfected control (not recorded which). Specimen: whole blood, collected at baseline. This CDR3 is CSVRHRGQETQYF. CDR3 bases: TGCAGCGTGCGCCACAGGGGGCAAGAGACCCAGTACTTC.